Shown below are 9 T cell receptor beta chains from a single sample sequenced in a study of T cell repertoires in cytomegalovirus infection. Via MiXCR, TCRdb re-called the reads, giving one row per CDR3 protein. This table holds some 700,000 distinct CDR3 sequences, about 30% found once. Their recognized antigens are unknown. This specimen was cultured PBMCs, taken from culture after CMV antigen stimulation. The origin of the receptors is a human donor in good health (CMV status not recorded). Some clones in this sample may be carry-over from other donors' samples.

The rearrangement links TRBV9 to TRBJ2-4; D could derive from TRBD1 or TRBD2 (5 bases each). Germline V gene sequence: CDR1 SGDLS, CDR2 YYNGEE. This CDR3 region has 13 residues. Trimming pared 4 bases from V and 6 bases from J, leaving 11 bases between. The CDR3: CASSPPGLNIQYF. In DNA form, the CDR3 reads TGTGCCAGCAGCCCCCCGGGGCTAAACATTCAGTACTTC.

The chain carries TRBV30 and TRBJ2-5; 7 bases map to TRBD2. The CDR3 has 13 amino acids. J gave up 2 bases and V 3 bases, and 3 bases lay outside the gene matches. The V gene's germline CDR1 is GTSNPN and CDR2 SVGIG (reference sequence). The CDR3 nucleotides are TGTGCCTGGAGCGCTAGCGGACAAGAGACCCAGTACTTC. Translating it yields CAWSASGQETQYF. The entire variable domain, with the rest obtained from reference TRBV30 and TRBJ2-5, is as follows: SQTIHQWPATLVQPVGSPLSLECTVEGTSNPNLYWYRQAAGRGLQLLFYSVGIGQISSEVPQNLSASRPQDRQFILSSKKLLLSDSGFYLCAWSASGQETQYFGPGTRLLVL.

This clonotype was observed a handful of times. The chain is built from TRBV6-2 or TRBV6-3 and TRBJ2-5; TRBD2 might be the D (6 bases). CDR1 and CDR2 (germline): MNHEY, SVGEGT. The germline V and J ends were trimmed by 6 bases and 5 bases, with 19 bases remaining between them. CDR3 size: 15 residues. CDR3 residues: CASSPPGDQRETQYF. DNA for the CDR3: TGTGCCAGCAGCCCACCGGGAGACCAAAGGGAGACCCAGTACTTC.

This rearrangement joins TRBV3-1 to TRBJ2-1; D gene ambiguous. Germline V CDR1 and CDR2: LGHDT, YNNKEL (reference sequence). The V end was cut by 3 bases, the J end by 16 bases, with 19 bases between. CDR3 length: 13 amino acids. For the CDR3, the DNA is TGTGCCAGCAGCCATGACACGGACGCTTCGGTTTTCTTC. Translating it yields CASSHDTDASVFF.

This clonotype has just a few counts. The rearrangement uses TRBV7-2 and TRBJ2-3, with TRBD2 identical over 8 bases. The CDR3 is 14 residues long. Germline V gene lookup returns CDR1 SGHTA and CDR2 FQGNSA. The trim removed 10 bases at V and 0 bases at J, leaving 6 bases unmatched. CDR3 loop: CATLPGGSTDTQYF. CDR3 coding DNA: TGTGCCACCCTCCCGGGGGGGAGCACAGATACGCAGTATTTT.

This clonotype was counted only a few times. The rearrangement joins TRBV12-3 or TRBV12-4 to TRBJ1-5; D is unresolved. Trimming stripped 3 bases from V and 7 bases from J, with 10 bases between. The CDR3 is 13 amino acids. The CDR3 spells CASSFSEEQPQHF. The DNA for the CDR3 is TGTGCCAGCAGTTTTTCAGAAGAACAGCCCCAGCATTTT.

The chain joins TRBV6-1 to TRBJ1-1, with 7 bases fitting TRBD1. J lost 10 bases, V lost 5 bases, and 4 bases had no gene match. This CDR3 has 11 residues. CDR1 is MNHNS and CDR2 is SASEGT in the germline V gene. CDR3 in DNA: TGTGCCAGCAGTTCCGACAGGGCAGCTTTCTTT. As protein: CASSSDRAAFF.

This clonotype has just a few counts. This chain joins TRBV20-1 and TRBJ1-5; D uncertain. The CDR3 has 14 amino acids. Trimming stripped 6 bases from V and 3 bases from J, with 15 bases between. Germline V gene lookup returns CDR1 DFQATT and CDR2 SNEGSKA (reference sequence). This CDR3 reads CSAKDGGPNQPQHF. CDR3 nucleotides: TGCAGTGCAAAGGACGGTGGGCCCAATCAGCCCCAGCATTTT.

The CDR3 region has the DNA TGCGCCAGCAGCCAAGGCGGAGGAGACATGAACACTGAAGCTTTCTTT. It yields the protein CASSQGGGDMNTEAFF. The chain is built from TRBV4-1 and TRBJ1-1; D gene unclear. The CDR3 covers 16 residues. The V gene's germline CDR1 is MGHRA and CDR2 YSYEKL. Deletions cut 1 base from V and 0 bases from J, with 12 bases between.